The next 21 T cell receptor beta chains were all read from a single sample in a study of cytotoxic CD8 clonotypes in ibrutinib-treated CLL. The table came from immunoSEQ multiplex PCR; TCRdb's copy has only in-frame clones and leaves some out. The table has about 310,000 clones, around four fifths seen once; the top ten hold roughly 7%. Specimen: PBMCs, collected before ibrutinib treatment. The receptors were sampled from a human donor with chronic lymphocytic leukemia.

In DNA, the CDR3 is TGTGCCAGTAGTGCAGCGGGAGGCCCCTCCTACGAGCAGTACTTC. Its translation is CASSAAGGPSYEQYF. V usage is TRBV19 and J usage is TRBJ2-7; TRBD2 matches at 9 bases. The CDR3 runs to 15 residues. The V and J ends lost 5 bases and 0 bases, in that order; junction bases with no gene match: 5. The germline V gene encodes CDR1 LNHDA and CDR2 SQIVND (reference sequence).

The V call is TRBV10-3, the J call TRBJ2-1, with 10 nucleotides matching TRBD2. CDR1 is ENHRY, CDR2 SYGVKD, per germline. J was trimmed by 7 bases and V by 10 bases; bases with no gene match: 7. The CDR3 is 13 amino acids. For the CDR3, the DNA is TGTGCCACAGTACTAGCGGGAAGTAATGAGCAGTTCTTC. Translating it yields CATVLAGSNEQFF.

The chain couples TRBV11-2 to TRBJ2-7; 9 positions match TRBD1. The V and J ends lost 2 bases and 4 bases, in that order; junction bases with no gene match: 12. CDR3 length equals 17 residues. CDR1 SGHAT and CDR2 FQNNGV come from the germline V gene. The CDR3 is CASSLQIDWDRVYEQYF. Here the CDR3 DNA reads TGTGCCAGCAGCTTACAAATCGACTGGGACAGGGTTTACGAGCAGTACTTC.

This clone was detected only once. The chain links TRBV9 to TRBJ2-5; 13 positions agree with TRBD2. Trimming cost V 3 bases and J 5 bases; bases outside gene matches: 4. CDR1 SGDLS and CDR2 YYNGEE come from the germline V gene. This CDR3 spans 15 amino acids. CDR3 nucleotides: TGTGCCAGCAGCGACGGACTAGCGGGAGAGGAGACCCAGTACTTC. Translation gives CASSDGLAGEETQYF.

Only one count was recorded for this clone. This rearrangement joins TRBV27 to TRBJ2-7; D possibly corresponds to TRBD1 (5 bases). The CDR3 sequence is 14 residues long. Trimming stripped 5 bases from V and 2 bases from J, with 13 bases between. From germline, CDR1 is MNHEY and CDR2 SMNVEV (reference sequence). The CDR3: CASSIRQGAYEQYF. CDR3 DNA sequence: TGTGCCAGCAGTATACGACAAGGGGCCTACGAGCAGTACTTC.

The genes are TRBV1 and TRBJ2-2; the table gives TRBD2 as D, unverified against the DNA. TRBV1 is a listed pseudogene. This CDR3 is 17 amino acids long. CDR3 nucleotide sequence: TGCACCAGCAGCCAAAGATACCATCTCCGGGGCACCGGGGAGCTGTTTTTT. Its translation: CTSSQRYHLRGTGELFF.

The gene calls are TRBV7-6 and TRBJ2-3; D remains ambiguous. V was clipped by 1 base and J by 2 bases, with 10 bases between them. CDR3 size: 15 residues. Germline V gene lookup returns CDR1 SGHVS and CDR2 FNYEAQ. In nucleotides, the CDR3 is TGTGCCAGCAGCTTAGGGCGGAAATTCACAGATACGCAGTATTTT. Its protein product is CASSLGRKFTDTQYF. Combining the CDR3 with reference TRBV7-6 and TRBJ2-3 gives the whole variable domain GAGVSQSPRYKVTKRGQDVALRCDPISGHVSLYWYRQALGQGPEFLTYFNYEAQQDKSGLPNDRFSAERPEGSISTLTIQRTEQRDSAMYRCASSLGRKFTDTQYFGPGTRLTVL.

This chain uses TRBV14 with TRBJ2-7; TRBD1 agrees at 7 bases. Germline V CDR1 and CDR2: SGHDN, FVKESK. J lost 3 bases, V lost 5 bases, and 7 bases had no gene match. This CDR3 has 14 amino acids. CDR3 in amino acids: CASSRRGPFYEQYF. CDR3 nucleotides: TGTGCCAGCAGCAGAAGGGGGCCTTTCTACGAGCAGTACTTC. The full variable domain, rest sourced from reference TRBV14 and TRBJ2-7, is EAGVTQFPSHSVIEKGQTVTLRCDPISGHDNLYWYRRVMGKEIKFLLHFVKESKQDESGMPNNRFLAERTGGTYSTLKVQPAELEDSGVYFCASSRRGPFYEQYFGPGTRLTVT.

The V and J genes are TRBV11-2 and TRBJ1-2; tentative D call: TRBD1 (5 bases). The germline CDR1 and CDR2 sequences are SGHAT and FQNNGV. CDR3 size: 14 residues. The V and J ends lost 4 bases and 4 bases respectively, with 13 bases between them. The CDR3 here is CASSSTGTFYGYTF. Here the CDR3 DNA reads TGTGCCAGCAGCTCAACCGGGACCTTCTATGGCTACACCTTC.

The rearrangement joins TRBV18 to TRBJ2-1, with D unresolved. The V gene's germline CDR1 is KGHSH and CDR2 LQKENI. The germline V and J ends were trimmed by 0 bases and 5 bases, with 8 bases remaining between them. The CDR3 is 14 residues long. The CDR3, as DNA: TGTGCCAGCTCACCACCTACCGCGGACAATGAGCAGTTCTTC. Its protein product is CASSPPTADNEQFF. Filled out from reference TRBV18 and TRBJ2-1, the complete variable domain reads NAGVMQNPRHLVRRRGQEARLRCSPMKGHSHVYWYRQLPEEGLKFMVYLQKENIIDESGMPKERFSAEFPKEGPSILRIQQVVRGDSAAYFCASSPPTADNEQFFGPGTRLTVL.

The V and J genes are TRBV20-1 and TRBJ2-7; D unclear. Deletions cut 6 bases from V and 1 base from J, with 7 bases between. Germline V gene data show CDR1 as DFQATT and CDR2 as SNEGSKA (reference sequence). The CDR3 is 11 amino acids. Written as DNA, the CDR3 is TGCAGTGCCCACTGGTCCTACGAGCAGTACTTC. The encoded protein is CSAHWSYEQYF.

The CDR3 is CAWSVRQGNSYEQYF. The CDR3 DNA reads as TGTGCCTGGAGTGTACGACAGGGAAACTCCTACGAGCAGTACTTC. The chain links TRBV30 to TRBJ2-7; TRBD1 matches 7 bases. With 0 bases clipped from V and 0 bases from J, the junction kept 5 bases outside the gene matches. Germline values: CDR1 GTSNPN, CDR2 SVGIG (reference sequence). The CDR3 covers 15 residues.

The chain uses TRBV6-5 and TRBJ2-1; 9 bases agree with TRBD1. CDR1 and CDR2 from the germline V gene are MNHEY and SVGAGI. The CDR3 contains 16 residues. Trimming removed 0 bases from V and 4 bases from J; junction bases left unmatched: 4. The CDR3 nucleotides read TGTGCCAGCAGTTACTCCCCGGGACAGGGTTACAATGAGCAGTTCTTC. Translating gives CASSYSPGQGYNEQFF.

The chain employs TRBV28 and TRBJ2-7; TRBD1 matches 9 bases. The trim removed 2 bases at V and 0 bases at J, leaving 5 bases unmatched. This CDR3 has 16 amino acids. Looked up from germline, CDR1 is MDHEN and CDR2 is SYDVKM. This CDR3 reads CASSLETGGYSYEQYF. CDR3 DNA sequence: TGTGCCAGCAGTTTAGAGACAGGGGGATACTCCTACGAGCAGTACTTC. The entire variable domain, with the rest obtained from reference TRBV28 and TRBJ2-7, is as follows: DVKVTQSSRYLVKRTGEKVFLECVQDMDHENMFWYRQDPGLGLRLIYFSYDVKMKEKGDIPEGYSVSREKKERFSLILESASTNQTSMYLCASSLETGGYSYEQYFGPGTRLTVT.

This clone is a singleton in its sample. The chain links TRBV15 to TRBJ1-4; D gene uncertain. CDR1 LNHNV and CDR2 YYDKDF come from the germline V gene (reference sequence). V was cut by 0 bases and J by 8 bases, with 7 bases left in between. This CDR3 has 13 residues. The CDR3 loop is CATSRDRLEKLFF. For the CDR3, the DNA is TGTGCCACCAGCAGAGATCGGCTGGAAAAACTGTTTTTT.

The chain employs TRBV30 and TRBJ2-1, with D uncertain. The CDR3 is made up of 11 amino acids. Between the trimmed V and J ends, which lost 2 bases and 6 bases, there was a span of 5 bases. The germline gives CDR1 GTSNPN, CDR2 SVGIG (reference sequence). CDR3: CAWSNTNEQFF. In DNA form, the CDR3 reads TGTGCCTGGAGTAATACCAATGAGCAGTTCTTC.

This rearrangement joins TRBV5-1 to TRBJ1-5; weak D call: TRBD1 (5 bases). This CDR3 has 16 residues. Trimming cost V 2 bases and J 10 bases, with 22 bases left between them. Germline CDR1 and CDR2: SGHRS and YFSETQ. The CDR3 loop is CASSLGAPTVRRPQHF. CDR3 in DNA: TGCGCCAGCAGCTTAGGGGCCCCGACGGTTCGCCGCCCCCAGCATTTT. The whole variable domain, filled in from reference TRBV5-1 and TRBJ1-5, reads KAGVTQTPRYLIKTRGQQVTLSCSPISGHRSVSWYQQTPGQGLQFLFEYFSETQRNKGNFPGRFSGRQFSNSRSEMNVSTLELGDSALYLCASSLGAPTVRRPQHFGDGTRLSIL.

On this clone itself: This sample includes further DNA sequences coding for the same CDR3. This sequence joins TRBV2 and TRBJ1-5, with D perhaps TRBD1 (5 bases). The CDR3 has 12 residues. Germline CDR1 SNHLY, CDR2 FYNNEI. V lost 5 bases and J lost 5, with 7 bases in between. The CDR3 bases are TGTGCCAGCAGTTTGGGGGATCAGCCCCAGCATTTT. The encoded protein is CASSLGDQPQHF.

This chain uses TRBV29-1 with TRBJ2-7; D remains ambiguous. V was clipped by 3 bases and J by 2 bases, with 11 bases between them. The germline CDR1 and CDR2 sequences are SQVTM and ANQGSEA. This CDR3 region has 13 residues. This chain's CDR3 is CSVDVGRTYEQYF. The CDR3 nucleotides are TGCAGCGTTGATGTAGGCAGAACCTACGAGCAGTACTTC.

The rearrangement uses TRBV15 and TRBJ2-5, with 12 positions matching TRBD2. J lost 5 bases, V lost 3 bases, and 10 bases had no gene match. Germline CDR1 reads LNHNV; CDR2 reads YYDKDF (reference sequence). This CDR3 is 17 amino acids long. The chain's CDR3 is CATSRDATSGSVETQYF. The DNA of the CDR3 is TGTGCCACCAGCAGGGACGCGACTAGCGGGAGTGTCGAGACCCAGTACTTC.

The V gene is TRBV7-9, the J gene TRBJ2-7; maybe TRBD1 (6 bases). Trimming cost V 1 base and J 0 bases, with 10 bases left between them. CDR3 length: 15 residues. Germline lookup yields CDR1 SEHNR and CDR2 FQNEAQ (reference sequence). The DNA for the CDR3 is TGTGCCAGCAGCTTAGACGCAGGGGCCTCCTACGAGCAGTACTTC. It specifies CASSLDAGASYEQYF.